What follows are 9 T cell receptor beta chains derived from one specimen sequenced in a study of T cells in Graves' hyperthyroidism and ophthalmopathy. Amplification targeted TCR beta CDR3 regions from RNA transcripts. The HTBI primer set drove a first-round RT-PCR of the TCR CDR3. Each CDR3 protein gets one entry after TCRdb re-called the multiplex PCR reads with MiXCR. The profile covers about 300,000 distinct CDR3 sequences, with approximately 14% appearing a single time and 7.9% taken by the ten largest. The sample was blood. These receptors were obtained from a woman aged 40 to 50 with Graves' hyperthyroidism.

This clonotype was recorded many times. J is TRBJ2-2 and V is TRBV2, with TRBD1 matching 7 bases. Per germline, CDR1 SNHLY and CDR2 FYNNEI. With 6 bases clipped from V and 0 bases from J, the junction kept 4 bases outside the gene matches. The CDR3 has 15 amino acids. CDR3 loop: CASRATGANTGELFF. The CDR3 DNA reads TGTGCCAGCAGGGCAACAGGGGCGAACACCGGGGAGCTGTTTTTT.

In this sample, this clonotype turned up many times. The gene calls are TRBV27 and TRBJ1-6; TRBD1 aligns across 8 bases. The ends lost 6 bases at V and 14 bases at J; junction bases unmatched: 9. CDR1 is MNHEY and CDR2 is SMNVEV in the germline V gene (reference sequence). The CDR3 is 13 residues long. CDR3 sequence reads: CASRYTGGAALHF. Here the CDR3 DNA reads TGTGCCAGCAGATATACAGGGGGAGCGGCCCTCCACTTT.

The rearrangement joins TRBV11-3 to TRBJ2-5; D remains ambiguous. The CDR3 length is 15 residues. Trimming took off 2 bases at V and 1 base at J, with 11 bases between the two ends. CDR1 is SGHNT, CDR2 YENEEA, per germline. DNA of the CDR3: TGTGCCAGCAGCTTACACGGAACACTCCAAGAGACCCAGTACTTC. Translated, it gives CASSLHGTLQETQYF.

This clonotype was found many times. The V call is TRBV7-9, the J call TRBJ2-7; TRBD2 matches at 7 bases. J was trimmed by 5 bases and V by 2 bases; bases with no gene match: 6. Per the germline V gene, CDR1 is SEHNR and CDR2 is FQNEAQ (reference sequence). CDR3 length equals 14 residues. The CDR3: CASSLSSGNDEQYF. DNA for the CDR3: TGTGCCAGCAGCTTATCCAGCGGGAACGACGAGCAGTACTTC. The complete variable domain, with remaining parts taken from reference TRBV7-9 and TRBJ2-7, reads DTGVSQNPRHKITKRGQNVTFRCDPISEHNRLYWYRQTLGQGPEFLTYFQNEAQLEKSRLLSDRFSAERPKGSFSTLEIQRTEQGDSAMYLCASSLSSGNDEQYFGPGTRLTVT.

The V gene is TRBV30, the J gene TRBJ2-2, with D unresolved. The germline V gene has CDR1 GTSNPN and CDR2 SVGIG (reference sequence). CDR3 length: 12 amino acids. V lost 5 bases and J 6 bases, leaving 10 bases between the germline ends. CDR3 residues: CAWPLGSGELFF. The CDR3 coding sequence is TGTGCCTGGCCTTTAGGGTCCGGGGAGCTGTTTTTT.

This clonotype has at least ten counts. The chain couples TRBV28 to TRBJ2-6; possible D gene TRBD2, 6 bases. Germline CDR1 MDHEN, CDR2 SYDVKM. This CDR3 region has 19 residues. Deletions cut 7 bases from V and 1 base from J, with 23 bases between. The CDR3 nucleotides read TGTGCCAGCAATGGCGGGATCCTCAAGTTGGTATCTGGGGCCAACGTCCTGACTTTC. It specifies CASNGGILKLVSGANVLTF.

The table lists this clonotype with many counts. The V gene is TRBV11-1, the J gene TRBJ2-1; 11 bases line up with TRBD2. The ends lost 3 bases at V and 8 bases at J; junction bases unmatched: 6. Germline V gene lookup returns CDR1 SGHAT and CDR2 FQDESV (reference sequence). This CDR3 contains 15 residues. Written as DNA, the CDR3 is TGTGCCAGCAGCTTTACTAGCGGGAGTGGGTATGAGCAGTTCTTC. Encoded protein: CASSFTSGSGYEQFF.

The table lists this clonotype with many counts. The chain couples TRBV3-1 to TRBJ2-1, with 11 bases that match TRBD2. The germline gives CDR1 LGHDT, CDR2 YNNKEL (reference sequence). The CDR3 covers 14 residues. The V segment lost 5 bases and the J segment 9 bases; nucleotides outside the gene matches: 6. This chain's CDR3 is CASSDSSGRTEQFF. In DNA, the CDR3 is TGTGCCAGCAGCGACTCTAGCGGGAGGACTGAGCAGTTCTTC.

This clonotype occurred many times. J is TRBJ2-1 and V is TRBV28; D may be TRBD1 or TRBD2 (5 bases each). This CDR3 region has 14 residues. Germline CDR1 reads MDHEN; CDR2 reads SYDVKM. Trimming took off 4 bases at V and 10 bases at J, with 17 bases between the two ends. The CDR3: CASSSDVGDREQFF. In nucleotides, the CDR3 is TGTGCCAGCAGTTCGGACGTGGGGGACCGGGAGCAGTTCTTC.